This TCR beta chain is drawn from a study of T cells in localized non-small cell lung cancer. Findings and limits, study-wide: A median of approximately 54 clones ranked among the top 100 in tumor appeared in adjacent lung. Sequencing was limited to one tumor region, leaving the possibility of heterogeneity open.

This clone turned up a few times. What it binds is unknown. Germline-derived CDR1 and CDR2 are MRHNA and SNTAGT. V was pared by 4 bases and J by 2 bases, with 13 bases between. This CDR3 region has 15 residues. Assay used: immunoSEQ multiplex PCR; TCRdb lists only in-frame clones, some missing. The table lists around 78,000 clones, 88% of them singletons. This receptor was identified in a woman aged 35 to 69 with stage I squamous cell lung carcinoma. Sequenced here: peripheral blood, sampled before any cancer treatment. The chain is built from TRBV6-4 and TRBJ2-3; tentatively, D is TRBD1 (6 bases). CDR3 amino acids: CASSVSTGDTDTQYF. The DNA of the CDR3 is TGTGCCAGCAGTGTATCGACAGGTGACACAGATACGCAGTATTTT.